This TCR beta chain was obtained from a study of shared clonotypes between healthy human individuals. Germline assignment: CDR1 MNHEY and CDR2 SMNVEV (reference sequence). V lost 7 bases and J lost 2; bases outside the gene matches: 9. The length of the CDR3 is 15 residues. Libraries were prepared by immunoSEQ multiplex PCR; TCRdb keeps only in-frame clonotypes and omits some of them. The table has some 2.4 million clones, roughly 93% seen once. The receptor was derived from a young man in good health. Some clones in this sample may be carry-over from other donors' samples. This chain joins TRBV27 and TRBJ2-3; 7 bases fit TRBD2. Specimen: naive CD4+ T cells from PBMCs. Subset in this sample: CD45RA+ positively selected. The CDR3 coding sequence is TGTGCCAGCACAAATCCTAGCGGAGACACAGATACGCAGTATTTT. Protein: CASTNPSGDTDTQYF.